The sequence of this TCR beta chain was determined in a study of blood T cell repertoires in COVID-19. Study context: Samples of COVID-19 (acute and convalescent) were obtained from the United States, Italy and Spain.

V shed 5 bases, J shed 4 bases, and the junction held 3 bases outside the gene matches. The CDR3 totals 14 residues. CDR1 is SGHVS and CDR2 is FQNEAQ in the germline V gene. Using immunoSEQ multiplex PCR, the repertoire was profiled, and TCRdb retains in-frame clones only, with some absent. In the table there are a few hundred thousand clones, 84% of which are singletons. V and J are TRBV7-8 and TRBJ1-4; TRBD1 aligns across 8 bases. Sample: PBMCs or T cells enriched from blood (not recorded which). The source of this sequence is a woman in her forties who had recovered from COVID-19. The CDR3 sequence: CASSRRGLNEKLFF. The CDR3 DNA reads as TGTGCCAGCAGCCGCAGGGGGCTTAATGAAAAACTGTTTTTT. Based on the CDR3 plus reference TRBV7-8 and TRBJ1-4, the full variable domain is GAGVSQSPRYKVAKRGQDVALRCDPISGHVSLFWYQQALGQGPEFLTYFQNEAQLDKSGLPSDRFFAERPEGSVSTLKIQRTQQEDSAVYLCASSRRGLNEKLFFGSGTQLSVL.